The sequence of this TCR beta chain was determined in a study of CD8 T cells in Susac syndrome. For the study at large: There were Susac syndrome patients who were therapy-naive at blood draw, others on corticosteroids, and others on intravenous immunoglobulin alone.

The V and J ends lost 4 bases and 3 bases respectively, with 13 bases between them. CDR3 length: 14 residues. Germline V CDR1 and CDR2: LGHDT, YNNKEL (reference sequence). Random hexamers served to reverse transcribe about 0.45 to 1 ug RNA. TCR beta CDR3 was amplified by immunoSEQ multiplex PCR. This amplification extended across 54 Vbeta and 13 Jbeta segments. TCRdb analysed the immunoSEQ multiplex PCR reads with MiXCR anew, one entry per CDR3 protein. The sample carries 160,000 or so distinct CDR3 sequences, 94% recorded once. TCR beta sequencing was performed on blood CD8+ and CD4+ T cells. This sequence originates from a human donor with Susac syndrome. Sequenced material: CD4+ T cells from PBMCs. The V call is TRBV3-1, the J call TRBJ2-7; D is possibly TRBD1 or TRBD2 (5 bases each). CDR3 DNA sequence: TGTGCCAGCAGCCTCTCCGGGACCTACTACGAGCAGTACTTC. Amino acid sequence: CASSLSGTYYEQYF.